Each of the 12 T cell receptor beta chains below was sequenced from the same sample in a study of OX40 agonist ivuxolimab in advanced cancers. TCRdb's table, derived via immunoSEQ multiplex PCR, lists solely in-frame clones and lacks some. The data show under 20,000 clones, 75% to 85% seen once. Sequenced here: CD4+ or CD8+ T cells sorted from blood, sampled in a trial of the OX40 agonist ivuxolimab. These receptors were taken from an adult with an advanced solid tumor such as melanoma, head and neck, liver or kidney cancer.

The chain couples TRBV29-1 to TRBJ2-7, with D possibly TRBD1 on 6 matching bases. The CDR3 consists of 12 residues. Per the germline V gene, CDR1 is SQVTM and CDR2 is ANQGSEA. V lost 1 base and J 5 bases, leaving 9 bases between the germline ends. CDR3 coding DNA: TGCAGCGTTGAAGTAGGGGGTGACGAGCAGTACTTC. Encoded protein: CSVEVGGDEQYF.

The chain links TRBV2 to TRBJ1-5; a possible D gene is TRBD1 (5 bases). V lost 5 bases to trimming and J lost 0 bases, with 8 bases between them. Germline lookup yields CDR1 SNHLY and CDR2 FYNNEI. The CDR3 sequence is 14 residues long. CDR3 sequence: CASSRGLSNQPQHF. CDR3 coding DNA: TGTGCCAGCAGTCGGGGACTTAGCAATCAGCCCCAGCATTTT. The variable domain in full, with the rest retrieved from reference TRBV2 and TRBJ1-5, is EPEVTQTPSHQVTQMGQEVILRCVPISNHLYFYWYRQILGQKVEFLVSFYNNEISEKSEIFDDQFSVERPDGSNFTLKIRSTKLEDSAMYFCASSRGLSNQPQHFGDGTRLSIL.

In this sample, this clone turned up once. CDR3 DNA: TGTGCCTGGACGGCAGGGGGTCAAAACTATGGCTACACCTTC. Protein sequence: CAWTAGGQNYGYTF. The rearrangement links TRBV30 to TRBJ1-2, with 7 bases aligning to TRBD1. The CDR3 is made up of 14 amino acids. V shed 4 bases, J shed 2 bases, and the junction held 7 bases outside the gene matches. The germline CDR1 and CDR2 sequences are GTSNPN and SVGIG (reference sequence).

This clone was counted a few times. The V call is TRBV28, the J call TRBJ2-6; D possibly corresponds to TRBD2 (6 bases). With 6 bases removed from V and 2 bases from J, the gap between germline ends came to 20 bases. CDR1 MDHEN and CDR2 SYDVKM come from the germline V gene. This CDR3 is 18 amino acids long. CDR3 DNA sequence: TGTGCCAGCAGCCCTCCAGGAGGGTCGGGTCCTGGGGCCAACGTCCTGACTTTC. This gives the protein CASSPPGGSGPGANVLTF.

V usage is TRBV4-3 and J usage is TRBJ1-2; D may be TRBD1 (5 bases). The V and J ends lost 0 bases and 5 bases respectively, with 13 bases between them. The CDR3 runs 15 residues. The V gene's germline CDR1 is LGHNA and CDR2 YSLEER. The CDR3 DNA follows: TGCGCCAGCAGCCAAGATATTATGGGGGGTTATGGCTACACCTTC. Translating it yields CASSQDIMGGYGYTF.

The genes are TRBV5-1 and TRBJ2-7, with D uncertain. CDR3 size: 14 residues. With 0 bases removed from V and 7 bases from J, the gap between germline ends came to 14 bases. CDR1 and CDR2 (germline): SGHRS, YFSETQ. The CDR3 loop is CASSLGGTPGEQYF. The CDR3 nucleotides read TGCGCCAGCAGCTTGGGAGGTACCCCCGGAGAGCAGTACTTC.

V is TRBV5-4 and J is TRBJ2-1, with 10 bases identical to TRBD1. The CDR3 consists of 15 residues. Germline CDR1 is SGHNT and CDR2 is YYREEE (reference sequence). The trim removed 1 base at V and 7 bases at J, leaving 5 bases unmatched. CDR3 DNA: TGTGCCAGCAGCTTGCAGGGACAGGGGTGGAATGAGCAGTTCTTC. The encoded protein is CASSLQGQGWNEQFF.

This clone was picked up a small number of times. The chain employs TRBV4-3 and TRBJ1-1; D is possibly TRBD1 (5 bases). The CDR3 is 14 amino acids. CDR1 LGHNA and CDR2 YSLEER come from the germline V gene. Trimming shortened V by 0 bases and J by 11 bases, and 16 bases separated the two germline ends. Here the CDR3 reads CASSQDGAFGRAFF. Written as DNA, the CDR3 is TGCGCCAGCAGCCAAGACGGGGCCTTCGGTAGGGCTTTCTTT.

This clone is medium-sized in the sample. The chain combines TRBV15 with TRBJ1-1, with D possibly matching TRBD1 (5 bases). The CDR3 consists of 13 residues. Germline CDR1 LNHNV, CDR2 YYDKDF (reference sequence). V lost 0 bases to trimming and J lost 9 bases, with 11 bases between them. CDR3 coding DNA: TGTGCCACCAGCAGAGATCCAGGGTTTCAAGCTTTCTTT. This encodes CATSRDPGFQAFF.

The V and J genes are TRBV9 and TRBJ1-4; the match to TRBD1 covers 9 bases. With V trimmed by 3 bases and J by 5 bases, 2 bases remained unmatched. The CDR3 covers 14 residues. Germline V lookup: CDR1 SGDLS, CDR2 YYNGEE. The CDR3 DNA is TGTGCCAGCAGCGCACAGGGGGCAAATGAAAAACTGTTTTTT. It encodes CASSAQGANEKLFF.

The rearrangement links TRBV7-9 to TRBJ2-5; TRBD2 might be the D (5 bases). The CDR3 length is 15 residues. The V end was cut by 3 bases, the J end by 1 base, with 12 bases between. In germline, CDR1 is SEHNR, CDR2 FQNEAQ (reference sequence). The DNA of the CDR3 is TGTGCCAGCAGCTTGGACTCCCTCCGCCAAGAGACCCAGTACTTC. Translated, it gives CASSLDSLRQETQYF.

This clone turned up a few times. The chain couples TRBV9 to TRBJ1-1; 7 nucleotides agree with TRBD1. The germline gives CDR1 SGDLS, CDR2 YYNGEE. V shed 8 bases, J shed 4 bases, and the junction held 14 bases outside the gene matches. This CDR3 region has 15 residues. CDR3 residues: CASSGQAKMSTEAFF. The DNA of the CDR3 is TGTGCCAGTTCCGGACAGGCCAAGATGAGCACTGAAGCTTTCTTT.